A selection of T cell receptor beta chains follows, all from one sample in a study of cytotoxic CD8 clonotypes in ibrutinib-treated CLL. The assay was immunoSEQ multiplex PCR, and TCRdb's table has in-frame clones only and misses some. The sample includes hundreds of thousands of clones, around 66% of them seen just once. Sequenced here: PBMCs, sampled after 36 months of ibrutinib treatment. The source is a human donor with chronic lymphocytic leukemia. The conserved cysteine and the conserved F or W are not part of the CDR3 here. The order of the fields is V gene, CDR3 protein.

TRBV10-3,ASAFEVNYGYT
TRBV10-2,ASYPTGTLDTEAF
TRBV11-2,ASTSPQFFSYNEQF
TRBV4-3,ASSRGDGNTEAF
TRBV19,ASRFNGYT
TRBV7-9,ASSFQPRGEKLF
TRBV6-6,ASSLGQGNSPLH
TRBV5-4,ASSLDAGGPYEQY
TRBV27,ASSLFSGANVLT
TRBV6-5,ASSPRRSHTDTQY